This TCR beta chain appears in the sequencing data of a study of blood T cell repertoires in COVID-19. Study in general: Both acute and convalescent COVID-19 samples were obtained from the United States, Italy and Spain. In each case, the material was cDNA or gDNA derived from T cells, B-cell-depleted T cells, or PBMCs.

Trimming took 5 bases from V and 15 from J; bases not matched to a gene: 9. Germline V gene lookup returns CDR1 SGHAT and CDR2 FQNNGV. The CDR3 runs 12 residues. The Seattle site enrolled patients during active infection and followed them longitudinally. This clone has a handful of counts. Per the original methods: Amplifying reference gene primers gave estimates of nucleated cell counts. The table came from immunoSEQ multiplex PCR; TCRdb's copy has only in-frame clones and leaves some out. D and trimming were read from the DNA, whereas the V and J calls and clone size are those reported in that table. The sample consists of some 160,000 clones, roughly 80% of them appearing once.

The clonotype comes from an elderly woman with COVID-19, enrolled during active disease. The sample taken for sequencing was peripheral blood. This chain links TRBV11-2 with TRBJ1-5; 8 bases map to TRBD1. Here the CDR3 DNA reads TGTGCCAGCAGCCGCTCCGGACAGGGCTTGCATTTT. It encodes CASSRSGQGLHF.